Listed here are 26 T cell receptor beta chains from one sample, sequenced in a study of T-cell memory formation after mild COVID-19. TCRdb recomputed calls from the 5' RACE reads with MiXCR, one row per CDR3 protein. The top ten hold roughly 13% of the sample, which has roughly 350,000 distinct CDR3 sequences, around 28% seen once. Sequencing was performed on PBMCs or a T cell subset sorted from them (not recorded which). The receptors come from an adult woman who had mild COVID-19 (a few samples of this study predate the infection). Cell type and time point are not known.

The chain carries TRBV12-3 or TRBV12-4 and TRBJ1-6; D uncertain. The CDR3 is 15 residues long. V lost 1 base and J 0 bases, leaving 4 bases between the germline ends. The CDR3, as DNA: TGTGCCAGCAGTTTAGGGGGCTCCTATAATTCACCCCTCCACTTT. Its protein is CASSLGGSYNSPLHF.

This clonotype was observed at least ten times. The chain uses TRBV5-1 and TRBJ1-2, with D possibly TRBD1 on 6 matching bases. CDR3 length equals 14 residues. Trimming took 0 bases from V and 2 from J, leaving 8 bases between them. Germline CDR1 and CDR2: SGHRS and YFSETQ. CDR3 in amino acids: CASSLGDRNYGYTF. The CDR3 bases are TGCGCCAGCAGCTTGGGTGACAGGAACTATGGCTACACCTTC.

V gene TRBV6-4 combines with J gene TRBJ2-7; 12 positions agree with TRBD2. Germline values: CDR1 MRHNA, CDR2 SNTAGT. The ends lost 2 bases at V and 6 bases at J; junction bases unmatched: 8. The CDR3 sequence is 16 residues long. CDR3 sequence reads: CASSDPTSGGVCEQYF. The CDR3 DNA reads as TGTGCCAGCAGTGACCCGACTAGCGGGGGCGTTTGCGAGCAGTACTTC.

The chain is built from TRBV7-2 and TRBJ2-1; the match to TRBD2 covers 7 bases. CDR1 SGHTA and CDR2 FQGNSA come from the germline V gene. The CDR3 loop spans 15 amino acids. Trimming took 2 bases from V and 5 from J; bases not matched to a gene: 6. CDR3 nucleotide sequence: TGTGCCAGCAGCTTAAGGCGGGAGAACCACAATGAGCAGTTCTTC. This sequence encodes CASSLRRENHNEQFF.

CDR3 sequence: CASSVGTSGGAKSYEQYF. CDR3 DNA sequence: TGTGCCAGCAGCGTAGGAACTAGCGGGGGGGCGAAGTCCTACGAGCAGTACTTC. The J gene is TRBJ2-7, the V gene TRBV9; 13 nucleotides align to TRBD2. The CDR3 contains 18 residues. CDR1 and CDR2 (germline): SGDLS, YYNGEE. Trimming took 0 bases from V and 1 from J; bases not matched to a gene: 7.

The rearrangement joins TRBV18 to TRBJ2-3; a weak D match, TRBD2 (5 bases). Looked up from germline, CDR1 is KGHSH and CDR2 is LQKENI. The V end was cut by 3 bases, the J end by 2 bases, with 18 bases between. The CDR3 is 17 residues long. This CDR3 reads CASSPQEVSPFTDTQYF. Here the CDR3 DNA reads TGTGCCAGCTCACCCCAGGAGGTGTCCCCCTTCACAGATACGCAGTATTTT.

V and J are TRBV29-1 and TRBJ2-7; a weak D match, TRBD1 (6 bases). The CDR3 extends over 14 amino acids. Germline loops: CDR1 SQVTM, CDR2 ANQGSEA. The V end was cut by 4 bases, the J end by 4 bases, with 17 bases between. The CDR3 DNA reads TGCAGCGTTGCTGGGGGCGTTTTGTTTTACGAGCAGTACTTC. Translated, it gives CSVAGGVLFYEQYF.

This clonotype showed up just a few times. The CDR3 DNA sequence: TGTGCCAGCAGCTTGAGGGACAGGGCGACGACATTCTACGAGCAGTACTTC. Protein sequence: CASSLRDRATTFYEQYF. The rearrangement joins TRBV5-5 to TRBJ2-7, with 9 bases identical to TRBD1. The CDR3 runs to 17 residues. V shed 1 base and J 3 bases; nucleotides not matched to a gene: 11. Germline loops: CDR1 SGHKS, CDR2 YYEKEE (reference sequence).

This rearrangement joins TRBV9 to TRBJ2-1; 15 bases map to TRBD2. V dropped 4 bases and J dropped 6; count of bases not matched to a gene: 5. This CDR3 has 16 residues. Germline V CDR1 and CDR2: SGDLS, YYNGEE. As DNA, the CDR3 is TGTGCCAGCAGCCCGGGACTAGCGGGAGGAAGCAATGAGCAGTTCTTC. Its protein is CASSPGLAGGSNEQFF.

The chain employs TRBV5-1 and TRBJ2-5, with D perhaps matching TRBD1 or TRBD2 (5 bases each). There are 17 residues in the CDR3. Trimming stripped 3 bases from V and 7 bases from J, with 25 bases between. CDR1 and CDR2 from the germline V gene are SGHRS and YFSETQ. The CDR3 nucleotides read TGCGCCAGCAGCTCACCCGACTATCTACAGGATGTCCGGACCCAGTACTTC. Protein: CASSSPDYLQDVRTQYF.

This clonotype has more than one count but fewer than ten. CDR3 loop: CASSQFIIGTDMNTEAFF. The CDR3 coding sequence is TGTGCCAGCAGCCAATTCATCATAGGGACGGACATGAACACTGAAGCTTTCTTT. The chain carries TRBV4-2 and TRBJ1-1, with TRBD1 as a possible D gene (5 bases). The germline gives CDR1 LGHNA, CDR2 YNFKEQ. There are 18 residues in the CDR3. The V gene lost 2 bases and the J gene lost 0 bases, with 19 bases spanning the gap.

This clonotype has only a few counts. This rearrangement joins TRBV20-1 to TRBJ1-1; a weak D match, TRBD1 (5 bases). Germline V CDR1 and CDR2: DFQATT, SNEGSKA (reference sequence). The V and J ends lost 6 bases and 1 base respectively, with 12 bases between them. The CDR3 consists of 13 residues. The CDR3 nucleotides are TGCAGTGCCAGGGACTATAGGAACACTGAAGCTTTCTTT. This sequence encodes CSARDYRNTEAFF.

This sequence joins TRBV7-2 and TRBJ2-7, with a weak D call TRBD2 (6 bases). With 7 bases removed from V and 3 bases from J, the gap between germline ends came to 16 bases. This CDR3 comprises 14 residues. Germline V gene data show CDR1 as SGHTA and CDR2 as FQGNSA. CDR3 nucleotides: TGTGCCAGCACCCTCCTTGCGGGAAACTACGAGCAGTACTTC. It yields the protein CASTLLAGNYEQYF.

This chain links TRBV14 with TRBJ2-2; perhaps TRBD2 as D (5 bases). Germline V gives CDR1 SGHDN, CDR2 FVKESK. Trimming cost V 4 bases and J 4 bases, with 19 bases left between them. CDR3 length: 17 residues. The CDR3 DNA reads TGTGCCAGCAGCCCCCAATCATCCCAGCGGACCACCGGGGAGCTGTTTTTT. Translated, it gives CASSPQSSQRTTGELFF.

V usage is TRBV10-3 and J usage is TRBJ1-2, with TRBD1 as a possible D gene (6 bases). There are 13 residues in the CDR3. V lost 7 bases to trimming and J lost 2 bases, with 11 bases between them. Germline loops: CDR1 ENHRY, CDR2 SYGVKD. DNA for the CDR3: TGTGCCATCACCGGGACACCCAACTATGGCTACACCTTC. Protein sequence: CAITGTPNYGYTF.

The rearrangement joins TRBV29-1 to TRBJ2-1; D might be TRBD2 (6 bases). Germline lookup yields CDR1 SQVTM and CDR2 ANQGSEA. The CDR3 runs to 15 residues. The ends were cut back, 0 bases at V and 3 bases at J, with 12 bases in the middle. CDR3 DNA sequence: TGCAGCGTTGAAGATGGCGGGGCCGGCTACAATGAGCAGTTCTTC. This encodes CSVEDGGAGYNEQFF.

V usage is TRBV24-1 and J usage is TRBJ2-3, with 8 nucleotides matching TRBD1. Germline assignment: CDR1 KGHDR and CDR2 SFDVKD. J was trimmed by 2 bases and V by 6 bases; bases with no gene match: 9. The CDR3 sequence is 16 residues long. CDR3 amino acids: CATSQPQGEPTDTQYF. CDR3 sequence (DNA): TGTGCCACCAGTCAACCACAGGGGGAGCCCACAGATACGCAGTATTTT.

The CDR3 region is CASRFRPRGGPSYEQYF. The DNA of the CDR3 is TGTGCCAGCAGATTTCGACCCAGGGGCGGCCCCTCCTACGAGCAGTACTTC. This chain links TRBV6-5 with TRBJ2-7, with D perhaps matching TRBD1 (6 bases). V lost 6 bases and J lost 0, with 21 bases in between. This CDR3 is 17 amino acids long. Germline loops: CDR1 MNHEY, CDR2 SVGAGI.

This clonotype was recorded a few times. The chain employs TRBV12-3 or TRBV12-4 and TRBJ2-3; D tentatively fits TRBD1 or TRBD2 (6 bases each). V lost 5 bases to trimming and J lost 0 bases, with 21 bases between them. The CDR3 consists of 18 residues. The CDR3 bases are TGTGCCAGCAGTCCGTTGGGGGGCACGTCCACTAGCACAGATACGCAGTATTTT. It yields the protein CASSPLGGTSTSTDTQYF.

The chain carries TRBV7-2 and TRBJ2-1, with 7 bases matching TRBD1. This CDR3 region has 14 residues. The germline V gene encodes CDR1 SGHTA and CDR2 FQGNSA. The trim removed 1 base at V and 6 bases at J, leaving 3 bases unmatched. In DNA, the CDR3 is TGTGCCAGCAGCTTAGACAGGACAGGCAATGAGCAGTTCTTC. As protein: CASSLDRTGNEQFF.

The rearrangement uses TRBV7-9 and TRBJ2-2; D unclear. The CDR3 spans 19 residues. Germline CDR1 SEHNR, CDR2 FQNEAQ (reference sequence). The V gene lost 1 base and the J gene lost 0 bases, with 18 bases spanning the gap. CDR3 sequence (DNA): TGTGCCAGCAGCTTAGGGGCAGCACTTATTATTGCGAACACCGGGGAGCTGTTTTTT. Translating it yields CASSLGAALIIANTGELFF. Full variable domain (missing parts from reference TRBV7-9 and TRBJ2-2): DTGVSQNPRHKITKRGQNVTFRCDPISEHNRLYWYRQTLGQGPEFLTYFQNEAQLEKSRLLSDRFSAERPKGSFSTLEIQRTEQGDSAMYLCASSLGAALIIANTGELFFGEGSRLTVL.

The V and J genes are TRBV6-6 and TRBJ1-5; tentatively, D is TRBD1 (5 bases). V was shortened by 5 bases and J by 8 bases, with 22 bases between the two germline ends. Germline lookup yields CDR1 MNHNY and CDR2 SVGAGI (reference sequence). The CDR3 runs to 16 residues. CDR3 region: CASSPSRGGGGEPQHF. DNA of the CDR3: TGTGCCAGCAGTCCCTCACGGGGGGGAGGAGGCGAGCCCCAGCATTTT.

This clonotype was seen a few times. The V call is TRBV24-1, the J call TRBJ2-1; 13 bases line up with TRBD2. After removal of 5 bases from V and 6 bases from J, the junction contained 9 bases not matched to a gene. Germline CDR1 reads KGHDR; CDR2 reads SFDVKD. The CDR3 has 17 amino acids. The CDR3 here is CATSGSATSGRANEQFF. CDR3 DNA sequence: TGTGCCACCAGTGGTTCCGCAACTAGCGGGAGGGCCAATGAGCAGTTCTTC.

This clonotype was seen a handful of times. The V call is TRBV29-1, the J call TRBJ2-3; 7 bases align to TRBD2. Trimming cost V 5 bases and J 5 bases; bases outside gene matches: 7. CDR3 length equals 13 residues. CDR1 and CDR2 (germline): SQVTM, ANQGSEA. The CDR3 DNA follows: TGCAGCGTTAAAGTACTAGCGCGAGATACGCAGTATTTT. It is translated as CSVKVLARDTQYF.

The genes are TRBV7-9 and TRBJ1-1, with no clear D. Deletions cut 1 base from V and 8 bases from J, with 14 bases between. CDR1 SEHNR and CDR2 FQNEAQ come from the germline V gene (reference sequence). The CDR3 runs 14 residues. The CDR3 DNA is TGTGCCAGCAGCTTAGGGCCACGGCCCCTCGAAGCTTTCTTT. It encodes CASSLGPRPLEAFF.

This clonotype was observed a few times. This chain uses TRBV12-3 or TRBV12-4 with TRBJ2-3; a possible D gene is TRBD2 (6 bases). CDR3 size: 15 residues. Trimming stripped 5 bases from V and 1 base from J, with 13 bases between. The CDR3 region has the DNA TGTGCCAGCAGTCCCCGTCCGGGGGGCACAGATACGCAGTATTTT. It encodes CASSPRPGGTDTQYF.